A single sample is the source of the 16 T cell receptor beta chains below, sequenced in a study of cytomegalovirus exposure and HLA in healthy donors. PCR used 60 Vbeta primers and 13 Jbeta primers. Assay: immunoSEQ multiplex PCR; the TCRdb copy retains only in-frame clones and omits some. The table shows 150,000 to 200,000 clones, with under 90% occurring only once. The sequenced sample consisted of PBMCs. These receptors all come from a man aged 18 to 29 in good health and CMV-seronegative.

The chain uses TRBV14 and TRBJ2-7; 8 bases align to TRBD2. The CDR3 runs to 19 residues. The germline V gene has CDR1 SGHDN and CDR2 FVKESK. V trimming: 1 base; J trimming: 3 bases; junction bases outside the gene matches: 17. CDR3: CASSQVPKVGQGLVYEQYF. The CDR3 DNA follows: TGTGCCAGCAGCCAAGTCCCTAAGGTGGGCCAGGGACTAGTCTACGAGCAGTACTTC.

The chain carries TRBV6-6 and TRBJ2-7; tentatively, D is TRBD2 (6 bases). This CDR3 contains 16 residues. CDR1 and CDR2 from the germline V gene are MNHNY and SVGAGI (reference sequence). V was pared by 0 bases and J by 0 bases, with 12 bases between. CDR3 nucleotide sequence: TGTGCCAGCAGTTACTCGGCGGGGTTAAGCTCCTACGAGCAGTACTTC. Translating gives CASSYSAGLSSYEQYF.

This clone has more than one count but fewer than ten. CDR3 sequence reads: CATSRATQGARNSPLHF. The CDR3 nucleotides read TGTGCCACCAGCAGAGCCACACAGGGGGCACGGAATTCACCCCTCCACTTT. The chain links TRBV15 to TRBJ1-6, with 9 bases that match TRBD1. This CDR3 is 17 amino acids long. J was trimmed by 7 bases and V by 1 base; bases with no gene match: 8. The V gene's germline CDR1 is LNHNV and CDR2 YYDKDF (reference sequence).

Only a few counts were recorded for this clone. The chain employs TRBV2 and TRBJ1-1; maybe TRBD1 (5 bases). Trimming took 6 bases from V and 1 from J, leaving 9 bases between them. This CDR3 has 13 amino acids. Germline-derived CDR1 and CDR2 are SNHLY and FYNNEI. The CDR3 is CASSMDTNTEAFF. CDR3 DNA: TGTGCCAGCAGCATGGACACGAACACTGAAGCTTTCTTT.

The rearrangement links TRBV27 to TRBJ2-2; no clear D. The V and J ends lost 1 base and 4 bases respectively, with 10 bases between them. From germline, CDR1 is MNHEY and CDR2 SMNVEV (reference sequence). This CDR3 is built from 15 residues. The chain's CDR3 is CASSLFGDSTGELFF. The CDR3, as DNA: TGTGCCAGCAGTTTATTTGGTGATAGCACCGGGGAGCTGTTTTTT.

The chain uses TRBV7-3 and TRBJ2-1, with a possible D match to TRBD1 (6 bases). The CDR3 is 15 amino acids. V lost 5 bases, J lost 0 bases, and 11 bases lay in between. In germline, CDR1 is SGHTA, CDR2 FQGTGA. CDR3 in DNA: TGTGCCAGCAGCCTAAGAGGGGGCTCCTACAATGAGCAGTTCTTC. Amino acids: CASSLRGGSYNEQFF.

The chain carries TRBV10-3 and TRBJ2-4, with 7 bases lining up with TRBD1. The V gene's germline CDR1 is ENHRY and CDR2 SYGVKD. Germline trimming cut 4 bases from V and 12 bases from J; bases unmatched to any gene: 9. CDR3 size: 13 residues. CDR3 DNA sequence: TGTGCCATCAGTGGGGGCACAGGGGTTCGTCAGTACTTC. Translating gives CAISGGTGVRQYF.

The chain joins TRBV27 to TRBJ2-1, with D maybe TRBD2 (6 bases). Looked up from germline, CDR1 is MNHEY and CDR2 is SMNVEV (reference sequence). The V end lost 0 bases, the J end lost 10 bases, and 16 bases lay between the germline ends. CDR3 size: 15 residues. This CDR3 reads CASSLSIVGAGEQFF. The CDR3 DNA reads TGTGCCAGCAGTTTATCGATTGTTGGGGCGGGAGAGCAGTTCTTC.

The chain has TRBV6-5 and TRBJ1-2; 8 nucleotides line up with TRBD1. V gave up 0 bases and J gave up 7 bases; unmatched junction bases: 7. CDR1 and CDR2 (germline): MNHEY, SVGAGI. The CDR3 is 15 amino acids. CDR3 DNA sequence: TGTGCCAGCAGTTACTCGGCTCAGGGGGCCGTTGGCTACACCTTC. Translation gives CASSYSAQGAVGYTF.

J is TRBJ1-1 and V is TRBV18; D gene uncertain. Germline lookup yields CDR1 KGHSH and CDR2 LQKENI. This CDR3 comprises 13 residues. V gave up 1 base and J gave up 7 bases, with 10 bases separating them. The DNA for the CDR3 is TGTGCCAGCTCACCACGGGAGATGGGTGAAGCTTTCTTT. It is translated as CASSPREMGEAFF.

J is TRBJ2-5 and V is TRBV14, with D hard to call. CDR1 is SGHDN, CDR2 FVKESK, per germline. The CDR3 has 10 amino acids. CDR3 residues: CAVVGETQYF. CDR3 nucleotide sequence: TGTGCTGTCGTCGGTGAGACCCAGTACTTC. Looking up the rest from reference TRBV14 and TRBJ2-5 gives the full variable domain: EAGVTQFPSHSVIEKGQTVTLRCDPISGHDNLYWYRRVMGKEIKFLLHFVKESKQDESGMPNNRFLAERTGGTYSTLKVQPAELEDSGVYFCAVVGETQYFGPGTRLLVL.

This chain's CDR3 is CASSVDPLENEKLFF. For the CDR3, the DNA is TGTGCCAGCAGCGTAGATCCGTTAGAGAATGAAAAACTGTTTTTT. This chain joins TRBV9 and TRBJ1-4, with D unclear. The CDR3 is made up of 15 amino acids. Germline V lookup: CDR1 SGDLS, CDR2 YYNGEE. V lost 0 bases, J lost 5 bases, and 11 bases lay in between.

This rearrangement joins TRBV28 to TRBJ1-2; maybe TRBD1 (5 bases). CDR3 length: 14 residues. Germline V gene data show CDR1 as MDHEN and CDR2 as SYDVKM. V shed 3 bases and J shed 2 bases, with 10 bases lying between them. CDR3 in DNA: TGTGCCAGCAGTTTGGGGGGGGTGAACTATGGCTACACCTTC. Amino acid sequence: CASSLGGVNYGYTF.

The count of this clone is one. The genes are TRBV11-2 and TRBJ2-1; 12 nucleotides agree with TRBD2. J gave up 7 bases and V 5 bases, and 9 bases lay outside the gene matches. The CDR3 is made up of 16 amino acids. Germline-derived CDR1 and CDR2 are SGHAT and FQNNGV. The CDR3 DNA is TGTGCCAGCAGCCCCGGTCTAGCGGGAGGGCAGAATGAGCAGTTCTTC. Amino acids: CASSPGLAGGQNEQFF.

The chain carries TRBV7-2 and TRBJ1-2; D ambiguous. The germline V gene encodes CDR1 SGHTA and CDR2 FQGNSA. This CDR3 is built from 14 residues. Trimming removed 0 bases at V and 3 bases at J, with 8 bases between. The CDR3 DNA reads TGTGCCAGCAGCTTAGCCTCGGGGTACTATGGCTACACCTTC. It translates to CASSLASGYYGYTF.

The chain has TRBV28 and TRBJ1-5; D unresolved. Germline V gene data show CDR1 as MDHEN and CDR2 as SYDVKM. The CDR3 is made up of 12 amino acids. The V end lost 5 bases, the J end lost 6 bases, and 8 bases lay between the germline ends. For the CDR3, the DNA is TGTGCCAGCAGTCTTGTGGCTCAGCCCCAGCATTTT. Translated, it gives CASSLVAQPQHF. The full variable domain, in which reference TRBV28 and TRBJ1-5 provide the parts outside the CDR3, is DVKVTQSSRYLVKRTGEKVFLECVQDMDHENMFWYRQDPGLGLRLIYFSYDVKMKEKGDIPEGYSVSREKKERFSLILESASTNQTSMYLCASSLVAQPQHFGDGTRLSIL.